What follows is one T cell receptor beta chain and its context. What this receptor recognizes is not known. Base quality data are lacking; no much larger clone is found one base away. The entry originates in a study of blood T cell repertoires in COVID-19 (dated by TCRdb to the early 2020s). General notes on the study: The collaborator samples originated in the United States, Italy and Spain and spanned the acute and convalescent phases of COVID-19. Subjects who had been exposed to COVID-19, were actively infected with it, or had recovered from it provided the deeply sampled blood TCRbeta repertoires that made up the dataset. Where available, HLA class I and class II types were obtained from metadata supplied by the sample provider rather than from assay-based typing. Sample metadata almost always included a de-identified subject ID, COVID-19 status, age in years and sex. The prospective study material was composed of cDNA or gDNA derived from T cells, B-cell-depleted T cells, or PBMCs. The samples were drawn from the first 160 participants of the ongoing ImmuneRACE study and from over 950 subjects provided by 6 global collaborators. The repertoires were released in a freely available public database intended as a resource for research on the immune response to SARS-CoV-2.

Collaborating institutions collected whole blood in K2EDTA tubes following their own protocols. For TCRbeta analysis, collaborator samples were shipped as frozen whole blood, as isolated PBMCs, or as DNA extracted from either sample type. The CDR3 covers 15 residues, taking in both the cysteine and the phenylalanine. Only the CDR3 DNA stays, 45 bases, in frame from base 1. Clipping removes 5 bases from V and 3 bases from J, with 6 as the unmatched junction base count. Via the germline V gene (reference sequence), CDR1 is LNHNV and CDR2 YYDKDF. The full study reports these points: The amount of clinical and demographic metadata varied by source and participant and was provided uncurated.

TCRbeta CDR3 regions were amplified from genomic DNA using the immunoSEQ Assay, a bias-controlled multiplex PCR. The original pipeline was this. Within the assay, amplification of reference gene primers was used to estimate how many nucleated cells each sample contained. Sequence reads were collapsed and filtered to measure the absolute abundance of every unique TCRbeta CDR3 rearrangement. For each sample, productive Simpson clonality was calculated as the square root of Simpson's diversity index over productive rearrangements. TCRdb provides this immuneACCESS table in a form limited to in-frame rearrangements. Some clones are lacking; in checked studies, under half of them reflect an unresolved V gene, and why the rest are absent is not known. That table is the source of V, J and clone size, and D and trimming were worked out from the DNA. This sample lists about 160,000 clones; around 90% were detected once. The ten largest account for approximately 3% of the sample.

This receptor was identified in a man aged 55 to 69 with acute or convalescent COVID-19. Sequenced material: peripheral blood. The V gene is TRBV15 and the J gene is TRBJ1-5; 8 middle bases align to TRBD1. The DNA sequence follows: TGTGCCACCAGCGAAATGGACAGGGTCAATCAGCCCCAGCATTTT. Its protein reads: CATSEMDRVNQPQHF.